This T cell receptor beta chain was obtained from a study of blood T cell repertoires in COVID-19 (dated by TCRdb to the early 2020s). Regarding the research as a whole: Samples covering the acute and convalescent phases of COVID-19 were provided by collaborators in the United States, Italy and Spain. The material from the prospective study consisted of cDNA or gDNA derived from T cells, B-cell-depleted T cells, or PBMCs. Subjects who had been exposed to COVID-19, were actively infected with it, or had recovered from it provided the deeply sampled blood TCRbeta repertoires that made up the dataset. The repertoires were released in a freely available public database meant as a resource for research on the immune response to SARS-CoV-2. The samples were drawn from the first 160 participants of the ongoing ImmuneRACE study and from 950 to 1,500 subjects provided by 6 global collaborators. A de-identified subject ID, COVID-19 status, age in years and sex were almost always included in the sample metadata. Where available, HLA class I and class II types were taken from metadata supplied by the sample provider and were not determined by assay-based typing. Paper-wide results and their limitations: The quantity of clinical and demographic metadata differed by source and by participant and was supplied without curation.

Regarding this clone: This receptor's antigen is unknown. No much larger clone is present one base from it, and per-base qualities are unavailable.

TCRbeta CDR3 regions were amplified from genomic DNA by means of the immunoSEQ Assay, a bias-controlled multiplex PCR. Concerning the study's data processing: The number of nucleated cells in each sample was estimated from the amplification of reference gene primers within the assay. Sequence reads were collapsed and filtered to measure the absolute abundance of every unique TCRbeta CDR3 rearrangement. Productive Simpson clonality was computed per sample as the square root of Simpson's diversity index over productive rearrangements. Drawn from immuneACCESS, this table holds only the in-frame rearrangements with V and J called that TCRdb kept. Clones are partly lost; checked studies trace under half to an unresolved V gene and leave the rest unexplained. D and trimming were read from the DNA, whereas the V and J calls and clone size are those reported in that table. The sample table shows under 350,000 clones, and 65% to 90% are seen once. Of the sample, 3.5% to 4.5% is held by the ten largest clones.

Participants in the prospective study were aged 18 to 89 years, lived in about two dozen United States geographic areas, and enrolled through a virtual design. Cohort assignment in the prospective study relied on participant-reported clinical history from a screening survey and a study questionnaire. In the prospective study, whole blood, serum and a nasopharyngeal or oropharyngeal swab were collected from each participant by mobile phlebotomists. Prospective study participants could optionally give additional blood draws and questionnaires over an approximately two-month period. Blood samples from the prospective study were shipped frozen or at room temperature prior to DNA extraction. V trim: 1 base; J trim: 4 bases; unmatched bases: 3. Looking up the germline V gene yields CDR1 SGHTA and CDR2 FQGNSA. The CDR3 starts with the cysteine, ends with the phenylalanine, and has 16 residues. Only CDR3 DNA is held: 48 bases, read in frame from base 1.

The sequence joins TRBV7-2 to TRBJ1-5, with TRBD1 matching 11 junction bases. The sequenced sample was PBMCs or T cells enriched from blood (not recorded which). The clonotype comes from a woman in her forties with acute COVID-19. The DNA reads TGTGCCAGCAGCTTAGGGGACAGGGGGATAAATCAGCCCCAGCATTTT. This yields the protein CASSLGDRGINQPQHF.